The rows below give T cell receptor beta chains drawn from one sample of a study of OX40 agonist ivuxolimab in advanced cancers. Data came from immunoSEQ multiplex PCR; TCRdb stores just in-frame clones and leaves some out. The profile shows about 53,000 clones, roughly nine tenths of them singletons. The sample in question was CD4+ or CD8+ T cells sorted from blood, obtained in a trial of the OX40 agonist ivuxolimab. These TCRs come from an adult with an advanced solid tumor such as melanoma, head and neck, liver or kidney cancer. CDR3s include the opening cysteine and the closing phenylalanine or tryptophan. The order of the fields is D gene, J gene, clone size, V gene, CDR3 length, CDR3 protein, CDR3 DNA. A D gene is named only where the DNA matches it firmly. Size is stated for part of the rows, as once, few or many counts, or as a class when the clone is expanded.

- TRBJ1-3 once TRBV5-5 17 CASSSYSYLRSGNTIYF TGTGCCAGCAGCTCGTACAGCTACCTCCGCTCTGGAAACACCATATATTTT
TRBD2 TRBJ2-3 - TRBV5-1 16 CASSLGTSAITDTQYF TGCGCCAGCAGCTTGGGAACTAGCGCAATCACAGATACGCAGTATTTT
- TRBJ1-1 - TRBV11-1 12 CASSSDFTEAFF TGTGCCAGCAGCTCTGACTTCACTGAAGCTTTCTTT
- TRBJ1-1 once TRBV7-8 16 CASSSPSSPERTEAFF TGTGCCAGCAGCTCGCCTAGTAGTCCTGAGAGGACTGAAGCTTTCTTT
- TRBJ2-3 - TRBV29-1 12 CSVEQRTDTQYF TGCAGCGTTGAGCAGAGAACAGATACGCAGTATTTT
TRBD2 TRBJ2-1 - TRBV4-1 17 CASSQEVTSGIRNEQFF TGCGCCAGCAGCCAAGAGGTAACTAGCGGAATTAGGAATGAGCAGTTCTTC
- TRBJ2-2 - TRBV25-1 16 CASRDEGGGRVGELFF TGTGCCAGCAGGGACGAGGGTGGAGGGAGAGTCGGGGAGCTGTTTTTT
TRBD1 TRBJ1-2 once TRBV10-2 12 CASSEPNRGYTF TGCGCCAGCAGTGAACCGAACAGGGGTTACACCTTC
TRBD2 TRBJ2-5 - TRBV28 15 CASSLGLSGREAQYF TGTGCCAGCAGCCTGGGACTATCGGGTCGGGAGGCCCAGTACTTC
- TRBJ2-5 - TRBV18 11 CASSRQETQYF TGTGCCAGCTCTCGCCAAGAGACCCAGTACTTC
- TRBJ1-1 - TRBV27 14 CASSPGAQDTEAFF TGTGCCAGCAGCCCCGGGGCCCAGGACACTGAAGCTTTCTTT
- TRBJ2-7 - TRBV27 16 CASSFAGPQVSYEQYF TGTGCCAGCAGTTTCGCGGGACCACAAGTCTCCTACGAGCAGTACTTC